Sequencing of this TCR beta chain was carried out in a study of T cells after somatic rescue of genetic block. The CDR3 length is 12 residues. V gave up 6 bases and J gave up 5 bases, with 11 bases separating them. Germline-derived CDR1 and CDR2 are MNHNY and SVGAGI (reference sequence). The repertoire was sequenced with immunoSEQ multiplex PCR; TCRdb's copy has only in-frame clones and lacks some. The top ten clones hold around a fifth of a sample with some 9,100 clones, around 74% of them seen once. Source material: peripheral blood mononuclear cells (PBMCs). The gene calls are TRBV6-6 and TRBJ2-7; D may be TRBD2 (5 bases). The clonotype was recovered from a boy aged 10-17 years. The CDR3, as DNA: TGTGCCAGCAGGGACTTCTTCGACGAGCAGTACTTC. Protein: CASRDFFDEQYF.